The 26 T cell receptor beta chains in this list originate from one sample, sequenced in a study of post-analysis software for immune sequencing data. Whole-study findings and limits: TRBV5-6, TRBV5-1 and TRBV20-1 belonged to a set of a handful of TRBV segments that were more frequent in patients than controls.

These receptors' antigens are unknown. Unique molecular identifiers were present in the TCR beta cDNA libraries. TCRdb reprocessed the PCR reads via MiXCR and lists one record per CDR3 protein. The table lists around 400,000 distinct CDR3 sequences, 30% to 40% of them singletons. The specimen was blood. The receptors come from a girl aged 2 to 10 with multiple sclerosis.

There are a few counts of this clonotype. The chain uses TRBV4-1 and TRBJ2-7, with unresolved D. The CDR3 is 14 amino acids. The V end was cut by 4 bases, the J end by 3 bases, with 13 bases between. Germline-derived CDR1 and CDR2 are MGHRA and YSYEKL. In nucleotides, the CDR3 is TGCGCCAGCAGCCCCACTCCCGGCGGCTACGAGCAGTACTTC. Translated: CASSPTPGGYEQYF.

The chain has TRBV5-1 and TRBJ1-1, with 7 bases identical to TRBD1. CDR3 size: 14 residues. Germline V CDR1 and CDR2: SGHRS, YFSETQ. J lost 5 bases, V lost 0 bases, and 4 bases had no gene match. The CDR3 DNA sequence: TGCGCCAGCAGCTTGGATGAGGGGGCGACTGAAGCTTTCTTT. Protein product: CASSLDEGATEAFF.

CDR3 sequence (DNA): TGCAGTGCCGGGAAATCGGTCGGGAATGAGCAGTTCTTC. It yields the protein CSAGKSVGNEQFF. The chain recombines TRBV20-1 with TRBJ2-1, with D possibly matching TRBD2 (5 bases). Germline CDR1 and CDR2: DFQATT and SNEGSKA (reference sequence). The V end lost 6 bases, the J end lost 7 bases, and 16 bases lay between the germline ends. The CDR3 is made up of 13 amino acids.

This clonotype was seen a few times. This chain links TRBV12-3 or TRBV12-4 with TRBJ2-4; D is perhaps TRBD1 or TRBD2 (5 bases each). The length of the CDR3 is 12 residues. Trimming took 3 bases from V and 13 from J, leaving 13 bases between them. The CDR3 region is CASSFRLGEQYF. The CDR3 nucleotides are TGTGCCAGCAGTTTTCGGCTGGGGGAGCAGTACTTC.

This clonotype occurred a few times. The gene calls are TRBV10-3 and TRBJ2-5; the match to TRBD1 covers 8 bases. Trimming took 7 bases from V and 2 from J; bases not matched to a gene: 12. This CDR3 is built from 16 residues. Looked up from germline, CDR1 is ENHRY and CDR2 is SYGVKD. The CDR3 DNA follows: TGTGCCATCAACAGAGGACAGGGACTTGGGCAAGAGACCCAGTACTTC. Its translation is CAINRGQGLGQETQYF.

The table lists this clonotype with a few counts. The V gene is TRBV28, the J gene TRBJ2-7; the D gene is possibly TRBD2 (8 bases). V lost 6 bases, J lost 2 bases, and 23 bases lay in between. CDR3 length: 17 residues. CDR1 is MDHEN and CDR2 is SYDVKM in the germline V gene. Here the CDR3 reads CASSPLRGQAGAYEQYF. The CDR3 DNA sequence: TGTGCCAGCAGCCCATTAAGGGGGCAAGCGGGAGCCTACGAGCAGTACTTC.

This chain links TRBV13 with TRBJ2-3; TRBD1 aligns across 7 bases. The CDR3 is 15 residues long. V shed 4 bases and J 1 base; nucleotides not matched to a gene: 5. Germline CDR1 reads PRHDT; CDR2 reads FYEKMQ (reference sequence). The CDR3: CASSSDRRRTDTQYF. The CDR3 coding sequence is TGTGCCAGCAGCTCGGACAGGCGACGCACAGATACGCAGTATTTT.

This chain links TRBV5-1 with TRBJ2-1; 9 nucleotides match TRBD2. From germline, CDR1 is SGHRS and CDR2 YFSETQ. V shed 1 base and J 9 bases; nucleotides not matched to a gene: 8. This CDR3 region has 15 residues. The CDR3 here is CASSLSAGGRLEQFF. The DNA of the CDR3 is TGCGCCAGCAGCTTGTCGGCGGGGGGGCGCCTTGAGCAGTTCTTC.

This sequence joins TRBV5-1 and TRBJ2-1; tentative D call: TRBD2 (6 bases). V dropped 0 bases and J dropped 3 bases, with 10 bases sitting between them. Germline CDR1 SGHRS, CDR2 YFSETQ. The CDR3 runs 15 residues. The CDR3 sequence: CASSLGGDFYNEQFF. The CDR3 region has the DNA TGCGCCAGCAGCTTGGGGGGGGATTTCTACAATGAGCAGTTCTTC.

V usage is TRBV29-1 and J usage is TRBJ2-1, with 10 bases lining up with TRBD2. Germline V gene data show CDR1 as SQVTM and CDR2 as ANQGSEA. With 3 bases clipped from V and 1 base from J, the junction kept 21 bases outside the gene matches. The CDR3 loop spans 21 amino acids. DNA of the CDR3: TGCAGCGTTGACTTCGGGCTAGCGGGGGCTTCTGGTGGGGGGTCCTACAATGAGCAGTTCTTC. This gives the protein CSVDFGLAGASGGGSYNEQFF.

The genes are TRBV4-1 and TRBJ1-1; 8 bases agree with TRBD1. Germline V gene lookup returns CDR1 MGHRA and CDR2 YSYEKL. V trimming: 1 base; J trimming: 9 bases; junction bases outside the gene matches: 7. This CDR3 has 14 residues. DNA of the CDR3: TGCGCCAGCAGCCAAGTTGACCCAGGGGGCAAAGCTTTCTTT. Translating gives CASSQVDPGGKAFF.

The chain is built from TRBV6-2 or TRBV6-3 and TRBJ2-3; 9 bases are shared with TRBD2. With V trimmed by 8 bases and J by 4 bases, 10 bases remained unmatched. The germline V gene has CDR1 MNHEY and CDR2 SVGEGT. CDR3 length equals 15 residues. The CDR3 nucleotides are TGTGCCAGCTGCCCCCGACTAGCGGAGGCAGATACGCAGTATTTT. It codes for CASCPRLAEADTQYF.

The genes are TRBV11-2 and TRBJ2-5; no firm D call. Judging by the DNA end, TRBJ2-7 fits better; the J call may be wrong. CDR3 length: 14 residues. Germline V gene lookup returns CDR1 SGHAT and CDR2 FQNNGV. CDR3 residues: CASSLEAGPYEQYF. CDR3 DNA: TGTGCCAGCAGCTTAGAGGCAGGTCCCTACGAGCAGTACTTC.

V usage is TRBV10-3 and J usage is TRBJ1-5, with no clear D. The CDR3 spans 12 residues. CDR1 and CDR2 (germline): ENHRY, SYGVKD. V shed 10 bases and J shed 0 bases, with 7 bases lying between them. The CDR3 nucleotides read TGTGCCACCTCCGGTAGCAATCAGCCCCAGCATTTT. Translating it yields CATSGSNQPQHF.

The CDR3 sequence is CAWSVETNTEAFF. DNA for the CDR3: TGTGCCTGGAGTGTGGAAACGAACACTGAAGCTTTCTTT. The genes are TRBV30 and TRBJ1-1; D call uncertain. The V and J ends lost 0 bases and 1 base respectively, with 6 bases between them. CDR3 length: 13 amino acids. Germline V gene data show CDR1 as GTSNPN and CDR2 as SVGIG (reference sequence).

Details on this clonotype: A read error may account for a junction end that differs from germline. The chain uses TRBV20-1 and TRBJ2-3; D might be TRBD1 or TRBD2, each matching 5 bases. Germline V gene sequence: CDR1 DFQATT, CDR2 SNEGSKA (reference sequence). The length of the CDR3 is 14 residues. The CDR3 coding sequence is TGCGGTGCTAGAAGGGGAGACTACACAGATACGCAGTATTTT. It specifies CGARRGDYTDTQYF.

This clonotype appeared a few times. DNA for the CDR3: TGCAGTGCAAATCACAGGGGTTTCTACGAGCAGTACTTC. This gives the protein CSANHRGFYEQYF. This chain joins TRBV20-1 and TRBJ2-7; 7 nucleotides agree with TRBD1. The CDR3 spans 13 residues. V trimming: 6 bases; J trimming: 3 bases; junction bases outside the gene matches: 8. Germline CDR1 is DFQATT and CDR2 is SNEGSKA (reference sequence).

This chain joins TRBV6-6 and TRBJ2-1; D gene ambiguous. Between the trimmed V and J ends, which lost 5 bases and 0 bases, there was a span of 17 bases. Germline V gene data show CDR1 as MNHNY and CDR2 as SVGAGI (reference sequence). The CDR3 runs 17 residues. The DNA of the CDR3 is TGTGCCAGCAGTCCTATGATTACCATGAGCTCCTACAATGAGCAGTTCTTC. This translates into CASSPMITMSSYNEQFF.

The chain uses TRBV15 and TRBJ1-2; D may be TRBD1 (6 bases). The germline V gene has CDR1 LNHNV and CDR2 YYDKDF (reference sequence). The V end lost 10 bases, the J end lost 8 bases, and 20 bases lay between the germline ends. The CDR3 loop spans 13 amino acids. This chain's CDR3 is CAINLGAGDGYTF. CDR3 in DNA: TGTGCCATCAACTTGGGGGCAGGCGACGGCTACACCTTC.

This clonotype was seen just once. The J gene is TRBJ2-7, the V gene TRBV20-1; 12 nucleotides agree with TRBD1. The V gene's germline CDR1 is DFQATT and CDR2 SNEGSKA (reference sequence). CDR3 length: 15 residues. CDR3 DNA sequence: TGCAGCACATCGGAGGTGGGACAGGGGGCCAACGAGCAGTACTTC. Translating gives CSTSEVGQGANEQYF.

J is TRBJ2-3 and V is TRBV20-1; D remains unclear. The CDR3 is 13 residues long. From germline, CDR1 is DFQATT and CDR2 SNEGSKA (reference sequence). V lost 0 bases to trimming and J lost 6 bases, with 10 bases between them. The CDR3 nucleotides read TGCAGTGCTAGAGACGTGACCACGGATACGCAGTATTTT. Residues: CSARDVTTDTQYF.

The V call is TRBV7-8, the J call TRBJ2-1; 7 nucleotides match TRBD1. The J call is doubtful: the DNA matches TRBJ2-7 better. The CDR3 has 13 residues. The V gene's germline CDR1 is SGHVS and CDR2 FQNEAQ. Here the CDR3 reads CASIRQGYNEQYF. The CDR3 region has the DNA TGTGCCAGCATAAGACAGGGATACAATGAGCAGTACTTC.

A few counts support this clonotype. The rearrangement uses TRBV12-3 or TRBV12-4 and TRBJ1-1; D remains unclear. The CDR3 contains 13 residues. Trimming stripped 1 base from V and 5 bases from J, with 8 bases between. This CDR3 is CASSLDWGTEAFF. CDR3 nucleotides: TGTGCCAGCAGTTTAGATTGGGGTACTGAAGCTTTCTTT.

The chain couples TRBV7-2 to TRBJ2-3; 11 bases line up with TRBD2. CDR1 and CDR2 from the germline V gene are SGHTA and FQGNSA. After removal of 3 bases from V and 5 bases from J, the junction contained 10 bases not matched to a gene. This CDR3 is 17 amino acids long. The CDR3 loop reads CASSFPNSGRAKDTQYF. The DNA of the CDR3 is TGTGCCAGCAGCTTTCCCAATAGCGGGAGGGCCAAAGATACGCAGTATTTT. Looking up the rest from reference TRBV7-2 and TRBJ2-3 gives the full variable domain: GAGVSQSPSNKVTEKGKDVELRCDPISGHTALYWYRQSLGQGLEFLIYFQGNSAPDKSGLPSDRFSAERTGGSVSTLTIQRTQQEDSAVYLCASSFPNSGRAKDTQYFGPGTRLTVL.

The V gene is TRBV4-2, the J gene TRBJ2-1; 12 bases agree with TRBD2. Trimming cost V 1 base and J 1 base; bases outside gene matches: 5. Looked up from germline, CDR1 is LGHNA and CDR2 is YNFKEQ. The CDR3 extends over 18 amino acids. CDR3 nucleotide sequence: TGTGCCAGCAGCCAAGCCCTAGCGGGGGGGTGGTCCTACAATGAGCAGTTCTTC. Amino acid sequence: CASSQALAGGWSYNEQFF.

J is TRBJ1-5 and V is TRBV5-6; a possible D gene is TRBD1 (5 bases). Germline loops: CDR1 SGHDT, CDR2 YYEEEE. The germline V and J ends were trimmed by 4 bases and 8 bases, with 10 bases remaining between them. This CDR3 contains 12 residues. CDR3 protein: CASSPLGEPQHF. CDR3 nucleotides: TGTGCCAGCAGCCCACTGGGGGAGCCCCAGCATTTT.